Listed here are 30 T cell receptor beta chains from one sample, sequenced in a study of Ad26.COV2.S vaccination and SARS-CoV-2 variants. Measured with immunoSEQ multiplex PCR; TCRdb has only the in-frame clones, and not every one. The sample consists of about 350,000 clones, roughly 91% of them appearing once. Treatment: 19 received Ad26.COV2.S at low or high dose, single or two shots; about 5 received placebo; per-sample allocation not given. The samples date from day 63 after the first vaccine or placebo injection. The sequences come from peripheral blood, collected in a trial of Ad26.COV2.S vaccine versus placebo. These receptors were taken from a person between 18 and 65 years old who received the Ad26.COV2.S COVID-19 vaccine or a placebo.

This chain uses TRBV5-6 with TRBJ2-7, with TRBD1 as a possible D gene (5 bases). There are 13 residues in the CDR3. The V gene lost 4 bases and the J gene lost 2 bases, with 10 bases spanning the gap. Germline CDR1 SGHDT, CDR2 YYEEEE. The CDR3 nucleotides read TGTGCCAGCAGCGTACAGGCGACCTACGAGCAGTACTTC. Amino acids: CASSVQATYEQYF.

V and J are TRBV3-1 (or the pseudogene TRBV3-2) and TRBJ1-5; TRBD1 matches at 7 bases. The V gene's germline CDR1 is LGHDT and CDR2 YNNKEL (reference sequence). This CDR3 is 14 amino acids long. The trim removed 4 bases at V and 7 bases at J, leaving 7 bases unmatched. The CDR3 here is CASSPQGSRQPQHF. CDR3 bases: TGTGCCAGCAGCCCACAGGGGAGCCGGCAGCCCCAGCATTTT.

The table lists this clone with a few counts. The rearrangement links TRBV5-4 to TRBJ2-2; D possibly corresponds to TRBD2 (6 bases). The germline V gene encodes CDR1 SGHNT and CDR2 YYREEE (reference sequence). V was pared by 0 bases and J by 5 bases, with 11 bases between. The CDR3 consists of 15 residues. The CDR3 reads CASSLAGRRTGELFF. For the CDR3, the DNA is TGTGCCAGCAGCTTGGCGGGGAGGAGGACCGGGGAGCTGTTTTTT.

This chain uses TRBV7-9 with TRBJ2-2; D remains unclear. The CDR3 sequence is 14 residues long. V dropped 1 base and J dropped 6 bases, with 9 bases sitting between them. Germline CDR1 is SEHNR and CDR2 is FQNEAQ (reference sequence). The CDR3 DNA follows: TGTGCCAGCAGCTTAGACAGTAACGCCGGGGAGCTGTTTTTT. Amino acids: CASSLDSNAGELFF.

The chain combines TRBV2 with TRBJ2-3; no reliable D call. The germline V gene encodes CDR1 SNHLY and CDR2 FYNNEI. CDR3 length: 15 amino acids. Trimming cost V 6 bases and J 1 base, with 14 bases left between them. The CDR3 bases are TGTGCCAGCAGCGACCCTGGAACACGCACAGATACGCAGTATTTT. Translation gives CASSDPGTRTDTQYF. The full variable domain, its missing parts supplied by reference TRBV2 and TRBJ2-3, is EPEVTQTPSHQVTQMGQEVILRCVPISNHLYFYWYRQILGQKVEFLVSFYNNEISEKSEIFDDQFSVERPDGSNFTLKIRSTKLEDSAMYFCASSDPGTRTDTQYFGPGTRLTVL.

The rearrangement joins TRBV27 to TRBJ2-5; 10 bases fit TRBD1. This CDR3 is 15 amino acids long. Trimming cost V 1 base and J 5 bases; bases outside gene matches: 4. Germline loops: CDR1 MNHEY, CDR2 SMNVEV (reference sequence). The CDR3 sequence is CASSLFWGQGETQYF. The CDR3 DNA is TGTGCCAGCAGTTTATTTTGGGGACAGGGGGAGACCCAGTACTTC.

The rearrangement links TRBV29-1 to TRBJ2-2; tentatively, D is TRBD2 (6 bases). Germline V gene sequence: CDR1 SQVTM, CDR2 ANQGSEA. V lost 7 bases and J lost 1, with 10 bases in between. This CDR3 is 13 amino acids long. The CDR3 DNA reads as TGCAGCGCAGTTAGCGGGAACACCGGGGAGCTGTTTTTT. Translated: CSAVSGNTGELFF.

As regards this clone: Germline is not matched at one junction end, which may reflect a read error. The chain combines TRBV7-7 with TRBJ2-1, with 7 bases lining up with TRBD2. This CDR3 is 15 amino acids long. The germline CDR1 and CDR2 sequences are SSHAT and FNYEAQ (reference sequence). CDR3 coding DNA: TGTGCTAGCAGCTTAAATATCGGGGAGGGTGGTGAGCAGTTCTTC. Amino acids: CASSLNIGEGGEQFF.

The rearrangement links TRBV5-4 to TRBJ2-2; D is possibly TRBD1 or TRBD2 (7 bases each). Trimming cost V 5 bases and J 1 base, with 18 bases left between them. The germline CDR1 and CDR2 sequences are SGHNT and YYREEE (reference sequence). The CDR3 runs 17 residues. The CDR3 region is CASSPKGASGNTGELFF. CDR3 DNA: TGTGCCAGCAGTCCAAAGGGGGCTAGCGGGAACACCGGGGAGCTGTTTTTT.

This clone was seen only once. The chain carries TRBV19 and TRBJ2-7; no clear D gene. Trimming stripped 4 bases from V and 3 bases from J, with 4 bases between. Germline V CDR1 and CDR2: LNHDA, SQIVND (reference sequence). The CDR3 consists of 11 residues. The CDR3 DNA reads as TGTGCCAGTAGTACTGACTACGAGCAGTACTTC. It translates to CASSTDYEQYF.

Only one count was recorded for this clone. The gene calls are TRBV4-1 and TRBJ2-3; perhaps TRBD2 as D (6 bases). Trimming took off 1 base at V and 6 bases at J, with 14 bases between the two ends. CDR1 and CDR2 from the germline V gene are MGHRA and YSYEKL. The CDR3 consists of 15 residues. CDR3 nucleotide sequence: TGCGCCAGCAGCCAAGCCGAACTACGGGGGGATACGCAGTATTTT. It specifies CASSQAELRGDTQYF.

This clone was seen a single time. The V gene is TRBV9, the J gene TRBJ2-7; TRBD2 matches 13 bases. J gave up 2 bases and V 4 bases, and 6 bases lay outside the gene matches. CDR1 is SGDLS, CDR2 YYNGEE, per germline. The CDR3 has 16 residues. In DNA, the CDR3 is TGTGCCAGCAGCCGACTAGCGGGGGGCTCCGCCTACGAGCAGTACTTC. This gives the protein CASSRLAGGSAYEQYF.

This chain uses TRBV7-9 with TRBJ2-7; D gene unclear. V shed 3 bases and J shed 0 bases, with 6 bases lying between them. Germline CDR1 SEHNR, CDR2 FQNEAQ (reference sequence). The CDR3 loop spans 13 amino acids. The CDR3 DNA is TGTGCCAGCAGCTTGTCGAGCTCCTACGAGCAGTACTTC. It codes for CASSLSSSYEQYF.

The chain employs TRBV9 and TRBJ1-3; D possibly corresponds to TRBD1 (6 bases). V shed 4 bases and J shed 1 base, with 21 bases lying between them. Germline assignment: CDR1 SGDLS and CDR2 YYNGEE. The CDR3 extends over 18 amino acids. CDR3 sequence (DNA): TGTGCCAGCAGCCTCCTAGGGAGGGGGGAAGGGTCTGGAAACACCATATATTTT. This sequence encodes CASSLLGRGEGSGNTIYF.

The chain combines TRBV6-5 with TRBJ2-7, with D possibly being TRBD1 or TRBD2 (5 bases each). Trimming shortened V by 7 bases and J by 6 bases, and 7 bases separated the two germline ends. CDR3 length: 10 residues. Germline V CDR1 and CDR2: MNHEY, SVGAGI. The CDR3: CASMGPEQYF. Written as DNA, the CDR3 is TGTGCCAGCATGGGACCCGAGCAGTACTTC.

The chain recombines TRBV9 with TRBJ2-3, with 12 positions matching TRBD2. V gave up 3 bases and J gave up 6 bases; unmatched junction bases: 2. The CDR3 runs to 14 residues. CDR1 is SGDLS, CDR2 YYNGEE, per germline. The DNA for the CDR3 is TGTGCCAGCAGCGCAGGACTAGCGGGGGATACGCAGTATTTT. This gives the protein CASSAGLAGDTQYF.

This clone has only one observation. The chain uses TRBV6-2 or TRBV6-3 and TRBJ2-5; 9 positions match TRBD2. The length of the CDR3 is 14 residues. Per the germline V gene, CDR1 is MNHEY and CDR2 is SVGEGT. After removal of 4 bases from V and 2 bases from J, the junction contained 2 bases not matched to a gene. Here the CDR3 DNA reads TGTGCCAGCAGTTTCCTAGCGGGGCAAGAGACCCAGTACTTC. This codes for CASSFLAGQETQYF.

The chain links TRBV5-1 to TRBJ1-1; the D is unclear. The germline V gene encodes CDR1 SGHRS and CDR2 YFSETQ. Trimming stripped 1 base from V and 1 base from J, with 8 bases between. CDR3 length: 14 residues. The DNA of the CDR3 is TGCGCCAGCAGCTTGACGGGAGGGAACACTGAAGCTTTCTTT. Its translation is CASSLTGGNTEAFF.

The chain combines TRBV2 with TRBJ1-2; D may be TRBD1 (5 bases). V lost 4 bases to trimming and J lost 2 bases, with 14 bases between them. In germline, CDR1 is SNHLY, CDR2 FYNNEI. The CDR3 totals 15 residues. This CDR3 reads CASSVTGTGNYGYTF. CDR3 nucleotides: TGTGCCAGCAGTGTAACCGGGACTGGGAACTATGGCTACACCTTC.

This chain joins TRBV5-1 and TRBJ2-7; possible D gene TRBD1, 6 bases. Trimming left V 4 bases short and J 0 bases short, with 14 bases between. Germline CDR1 and CDR2: SGHRS and YFSETQ. The CDR3 is made up of 15 amino acids. CDR3 sequence: CASSPGTGSSYEQYF. The CDR3, as DNA: TGCGCCAGCAGCCCGGGTACAGGGAGCTCCTACGAGCAGTACTTC.

This sequence joins TRBV4-2 and TRBJ2-1, with TRBD2 matching 7 bases. The CDR3 is 18 residues long. Germline assignment: CDR1 LGHNA and CDR2 YNFKEQ. V shed 0 bases, J shed 5 bases, and the junction held 13 bases outside the gene matches. CDR3 residues: CASSQDWRREYDHNEQFF. CDR3 DNA sequence: TGTGCCAGCAGCCAAGATTGGCGGCGGGAGTACGATCACAATGAGCAGTTCTTC.

This clone appeared a few times. The chain joins TRBV6-5 to TRBJ2-3; no clear D. V was pared by 7 bases and J by 6 bases, with 8 bases between. Germline CDR1 reads MNHEY; CDR2 reads SVGAGI. The CDR3 contains 11 residues. CDR3 sequence reads: CASTVVDTQYF. The CDR3 nucleotides read TGTGCCAGCACAGTGGTTGATACGCAGTATTTT.

This chain uses TRBV7-9 with TRBJ2-4, with 7 bases lining up with TRBD1. The germline CDR1 and CDR2 sequences are SEHNR and FQNEAQ (reference sequence). J was trimmed by 3 bases and V by 1 base; bases with no gene match: 0. The CDR3 has 14 residues. The chain's CDR3 is CASSLGDSKNIQYF. The CDR3 DNA sequence: TGTGCCAGCAGCTTAGGGGACAGCAAAAACATTCAGTACTTC.

V usage is TRBV4-3 and J usage is TRBJ2-1, with TRBD2 matching 9 bases. The CDR3 spans 15 residues. The V and J ends lost 3 bases and 6 bases, in that order; junction bases with no gene match: 6. From germline, CDR1 is LGHNA and CDR2 YSLEER. CDR3 DNA sequence: TGCGCCAGCAGCCAGAGCGGGGGGCCGACCAATGAGCAGTTCTTC. Protein product: CASSQSGGPTNEQFF.

The J gene is TRBJ2-1, the V gene TRBV2; D not resolved. In germline, CDR1 is SNHLY, CDR2 FYNNEI. V was clipped by 6 bases and J by 4 bases, with 4 bases between them. This CDR3 has 11 amino acids. The chain's CDR3 is CASRAYNEQFF. The CDR3 coding sequence is TGTGCCAGCAGGGCATACAATGAGCAGTTCTTC.

The rearrangement joins TRBV6-1 to TRBJ2-1; TRBD2 matches 8 bases. The CDR3 totals 17 residues. CDR1 and CDR2 (germline): MNHNS, SASEGT. V shed 0 bases and J 6 bases; nucleotides not matched to a gene: 10. The CDR3 reads CASSEARGAGEFNEQFF. The CDR3 DNA is TGTGCCAGCAGTGAAGCGCGGGGAGCGGGGGAATTCAATGAGCAGTTCTTC.

The CDR3 nucleotides read TGTGCCAGCAGCCCCTTTCTAGTTTCAACAAACAATGAGCAGTTCTTC. It translates to CASSPFLVSTNNEQFF. The V and J genes are TRBV7-9 and TRBJ2-1; D call uncertain. Germline V CDR1 and CDR2: SEHNR, FQNEAQ (reference sequence). This CDR3 has 16 amino acids. The germline V and J ends were trimmed by 5 bases and 5 bases, with 19 bases remaining between them.

This clone has just one count. This rearrangement joins TRBV29-1 to TRBJ2-3, with a weak D call TRBD2 (6 bases). The CDR3 runs to 14 residues. V was trimmed by 6 bases and J by 1 base, leaving 14 bases between them. Germline values: CDR1 SQVTM, CDR2 ANQGSEA. The CDR3 loop is CSVAGRLRTDTQYF. In nucleotides, the CDR3 is TGCAGCGTCGCGGGACGGTTGCGCACAGATACGCAGTATTTT.

The rearrangement links TRBV6-1 to TRBJ1-1; 7 bases fit TRBD1. The junction had 3 bases not matched to a gene; V was cut back by 3 bases and J by 2 bases. This CDR3 has 14 residues. CDR1 and CDR2 from the germline V gene are MNHNS and SASEGT. DNA for the CDR3: TGTGCCAGCAGTGACGAGGGGGCCAACACTGAAGCTTTCTTT. It translates to CASSDEGANTEAFF.

The chain combines TRBV7-2 with TRBJ2-1, with D uncertain. The V gene's germline CDR1 is SGHTA and CDR2 FQGNSA. This CDR3 has 17 residues. Trimming took 4 bases from V and 5 from J, leaving 21 bases between them. The CDR3 DNA is TGTGCCAGCAGCTCTAAACCCTACCCCAGCAGCCACAATGAGCAGTTCTTC. Translating it yields CASSSKPYPSSHNEQFF.